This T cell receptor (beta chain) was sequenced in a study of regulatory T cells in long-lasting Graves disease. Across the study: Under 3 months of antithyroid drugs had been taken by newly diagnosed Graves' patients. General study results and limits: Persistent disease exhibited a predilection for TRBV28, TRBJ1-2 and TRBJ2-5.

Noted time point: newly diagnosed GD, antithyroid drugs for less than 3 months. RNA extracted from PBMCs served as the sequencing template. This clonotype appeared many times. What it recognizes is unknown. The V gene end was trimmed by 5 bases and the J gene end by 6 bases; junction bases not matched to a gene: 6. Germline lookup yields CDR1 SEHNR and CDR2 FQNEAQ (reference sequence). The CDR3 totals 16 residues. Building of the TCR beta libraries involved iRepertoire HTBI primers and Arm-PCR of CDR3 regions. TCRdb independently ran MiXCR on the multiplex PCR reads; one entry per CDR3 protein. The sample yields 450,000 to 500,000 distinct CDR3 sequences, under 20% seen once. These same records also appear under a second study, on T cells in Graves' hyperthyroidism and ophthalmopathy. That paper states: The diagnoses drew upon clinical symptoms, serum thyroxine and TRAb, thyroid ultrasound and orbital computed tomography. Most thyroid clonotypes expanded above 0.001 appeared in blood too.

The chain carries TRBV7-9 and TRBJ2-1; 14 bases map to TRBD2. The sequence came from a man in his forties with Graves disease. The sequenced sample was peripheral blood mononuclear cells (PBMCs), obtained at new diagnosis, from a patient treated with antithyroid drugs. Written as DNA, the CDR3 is TGTGCCAGCAGCGCATCCGGGACTAGCGGGGGCAATGAGCAGTTCTTC. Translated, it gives CASSASGTSGGNEQFF.